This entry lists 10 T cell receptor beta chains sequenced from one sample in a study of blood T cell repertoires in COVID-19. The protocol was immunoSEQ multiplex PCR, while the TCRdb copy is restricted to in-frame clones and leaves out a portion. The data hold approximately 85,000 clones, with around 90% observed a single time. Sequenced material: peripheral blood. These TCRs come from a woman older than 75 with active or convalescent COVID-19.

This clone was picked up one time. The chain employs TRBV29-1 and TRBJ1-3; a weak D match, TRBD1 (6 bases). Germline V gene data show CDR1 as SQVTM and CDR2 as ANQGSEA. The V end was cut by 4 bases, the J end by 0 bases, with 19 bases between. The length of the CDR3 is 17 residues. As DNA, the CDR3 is TGCAGCGTTGGCCTACTTCAGGGGTCCCCCTCTGGAAACACCATATATTTT. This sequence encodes CSVGLLQGSPSGNTIYF.

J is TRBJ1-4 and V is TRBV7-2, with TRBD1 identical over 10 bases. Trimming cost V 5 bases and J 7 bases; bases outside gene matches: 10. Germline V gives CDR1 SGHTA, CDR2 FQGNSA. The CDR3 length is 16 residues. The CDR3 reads CASSILPGQGSEKLFF. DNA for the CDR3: TGTGCCAGCAGCATCCTGCCGGGACAGGGGAGTGAAAAACTGTTTTTT.

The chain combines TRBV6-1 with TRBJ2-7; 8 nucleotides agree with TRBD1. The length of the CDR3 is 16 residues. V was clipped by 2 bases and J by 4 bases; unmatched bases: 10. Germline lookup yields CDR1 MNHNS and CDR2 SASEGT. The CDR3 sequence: CASSELSGRTGYEQYF. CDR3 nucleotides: TGTGCCAGCAGTGAATTATCAGGGAGGACAGGGTACGAGCAGTACTTC.

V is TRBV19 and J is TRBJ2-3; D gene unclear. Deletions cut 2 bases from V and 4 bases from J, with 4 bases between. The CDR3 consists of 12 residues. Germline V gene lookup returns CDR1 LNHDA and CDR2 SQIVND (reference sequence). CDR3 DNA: TGTGCCAGTAGTATACGGTCAGATACGCAGTATTTT. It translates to CASSIRSDTQYF.

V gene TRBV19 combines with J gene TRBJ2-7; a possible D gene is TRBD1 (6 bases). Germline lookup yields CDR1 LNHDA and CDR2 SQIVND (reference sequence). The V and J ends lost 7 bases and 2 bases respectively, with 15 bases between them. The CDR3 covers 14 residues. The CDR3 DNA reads TGTGCCAGTAACCAACAGGGTCGGACCTACGAGCAGTACTTC. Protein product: CASNQQGRTYEQYF.

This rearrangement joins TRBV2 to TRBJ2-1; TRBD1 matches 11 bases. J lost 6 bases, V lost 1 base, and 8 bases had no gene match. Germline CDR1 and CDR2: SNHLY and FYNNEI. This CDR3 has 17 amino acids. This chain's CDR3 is CASSEVGPGQGGNEQFF. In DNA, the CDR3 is TGTGCCAGCAGTGAAGTGGGGCCGGGACAGGGGGGCAATGAGCAGTTCTTC.

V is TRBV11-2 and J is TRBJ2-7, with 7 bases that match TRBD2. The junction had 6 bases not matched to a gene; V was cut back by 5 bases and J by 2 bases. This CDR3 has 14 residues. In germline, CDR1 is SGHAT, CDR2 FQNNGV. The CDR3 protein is CASSNPGLTYEQYF. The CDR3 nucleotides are TGTGCCAGCAGCAATCCGGGACTAACCTACGAGCAGTACTTC.

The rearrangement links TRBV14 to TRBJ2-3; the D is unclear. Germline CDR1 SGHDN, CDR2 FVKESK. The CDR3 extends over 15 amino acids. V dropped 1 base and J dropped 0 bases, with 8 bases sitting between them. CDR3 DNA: TGTGCCAGCAGCCAAGGTAGTACTAGCACAGATACGCAGTATTTT. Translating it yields CASSQGSTSTDTQYF.

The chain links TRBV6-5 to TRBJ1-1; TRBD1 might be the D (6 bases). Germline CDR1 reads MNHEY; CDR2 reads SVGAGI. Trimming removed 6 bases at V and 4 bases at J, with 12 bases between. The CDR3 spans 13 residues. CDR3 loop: CASRPEGVTEAFF. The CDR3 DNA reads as TGTGCCAGCAGGCCCGAGGGGGTCACTGAAGCTTTCTTT.

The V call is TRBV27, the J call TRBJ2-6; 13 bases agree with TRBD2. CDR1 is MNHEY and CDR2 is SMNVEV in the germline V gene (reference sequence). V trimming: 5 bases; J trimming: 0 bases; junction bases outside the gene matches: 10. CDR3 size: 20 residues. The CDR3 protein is CASSTRTSGRRFSGANVLTF. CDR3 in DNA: TGTGCCAGCAGTACGCGGACTAGCGGGAGACGATTCTCTGGGGCCAACGTCCTGACTTTC.